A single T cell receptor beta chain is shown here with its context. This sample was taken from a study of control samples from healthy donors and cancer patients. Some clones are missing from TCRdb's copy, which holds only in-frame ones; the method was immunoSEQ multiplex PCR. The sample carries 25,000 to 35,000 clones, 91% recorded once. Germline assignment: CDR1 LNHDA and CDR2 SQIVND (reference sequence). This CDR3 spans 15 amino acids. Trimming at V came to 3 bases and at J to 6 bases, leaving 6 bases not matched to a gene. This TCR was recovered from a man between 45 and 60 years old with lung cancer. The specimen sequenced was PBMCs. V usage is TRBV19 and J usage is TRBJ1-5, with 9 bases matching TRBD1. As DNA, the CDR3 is TGTGCCAGTAGTATGCAAGGACAGGGGATTCAGCCCCAGCATTTT. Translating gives CASSMQGQGIQPQHF.